The 27 T cell receptor beta chains in this list originate from one sample, sequenced in a study of T-cell memory formation after mild COVID-19. TCRdb reprocessed the 5' RACE reads with MiXCR, giving one entry per CDR3 protein. The sample holds 250,000 to 300,000 distinct CDR3 sequences, under 20% seen once. The specimen sequenced was PBMCs or a T cell subset sorted from them (not recorded which). These receptor sequences come from a man between 18 and 29 years old who had mild COVID-19 (a few samples of this study predate the infection). Cell type and time point are not known.

This clonotype was detected only a few times. The chain combines TRBV29-1 with TRBJ2-7; tentative D call: TRBD2 (5 bases). The CDR3 consists of 13 residues. V shed 7 bases and J shed 6 bases, with 19 bases lying between them. Germline V gives CDR1 SQVTM, CDR2 ANQGSEA. CDR3 DNA sequence: TGCAGCGGCAGTACTAGAGAGCGTATCGAGCAGTACGTC. This translates into CSGSTRERIEQYV.

This sequence joins TRBV29-1 and TRBJ2-1; no definite D call. V lost 4 bases and J 9 bases, leaving 10 bases between the germline ends. From germline, CDR1 is SQVTM and CDR2 ANQGSEA. The CDR3 is 11 residues long. The CDR3 bases are TGCAGCGTTGGCAGTGTTTTTGAGCAGTTCTTC. This encodes CSVGSVFEQFF.

This clonotype has more than one count but fewer than ten. The chain links TRBV6-6 to TRBJ2-7, with D maybe TRBD1 (6 bases). CDR1 is MNHNY and CDR2 is SVGAGI in the germline V gene (reference sequence). The CDR3 contains 14 residues. V lost 5 bases and J 3 bases, leaving 14 bases between the germline ends. The CDR3 nucleotides are TGTGCCAGCAGTGCAGCCTTACAGGGCTACGAGCAGTACTTC. It translates to CASSAALQGYEQYF.

This clonotype was seen a few times. This chain joins TRBV20-1 and TRBJ2-3; TRBD1 might be the D (6 bases). Germline lookup yields CDR1 DFQATT and CDR2 SNEGSKA (reference sequence). Trimming took 0 bases from V and 6 from J, leaving 16 bases between them. The CDR3 spans 15 residues. As DNA, the CDR3 is TGCAGTGCTAGAGAACCACAGGGAAGGGGGGATACGCAGTATTTT. It codes for CSAREPQGRGDTQYF.

The J gene is TRBJ2-1, the V gene TRBV11-2; 11 nucleotides agree with TRBD1. CDR1 is SGHAT and CDR2 is FQNNGV in the germline V gene. The length of the CDR3 is 15 residues. J was trimmed by 2 bases and V by 5 bases; bases with no gene match: 2. The CDR3 sequence: CASSQGQGAYNEQFF. The CDR3 coding sequence is TGTGCCAGCAGCCAGGGACAGGGGGCCTACAATGAGCAGTTCTTC.

The chain has TRBV4-2 and TRBJ2-3, with TRBD2 matching over 11 bases. Trimming cost V 2 bases and J 2 bases; bases outside gene matches: 6. The CDR3 contains 17 residues. Germline V gene sequence: CDR1 LGHNA, CDR2 YNFKEQ. This chain's CDR3 is CASSQLLAGETTDTQYF. DNA of the CDR3: TGTGCCAGCAGCCAACTACTAGCGGGGGAGACCACAGATACGCAGTATTTT.

This chain joins TRBV6-5 and TRBJ2-7, with a tentative D call TRBD2 (5 bases). The CDR3 has 13 residues. Deletions cut 6 bases from V and 3 bases from J, with 12 bases between. The germline V gene has CDR1 MNHEY and CDR2 SVGAGI. The CDR3 DNA is TGTGCCAGCAGGCCCAGCGGAGGCTACGAGCAGTACGTC. Translated: CASRPSGGYEQYV.

There are many counts of this clonotype. The chain joins TRBV18 to TRBJ2-1; 9 bases match TRBD2. Trimming cost V 1 base and J 5 bases; bases outside gene matches: 3. CDR1 is KGHSH, CDR2 LQKENI, per germline. This CDR3 contains 15 residues. The DNA for the CDR3 is TGTGCCAGCTCACCACAGCGGGGGGATGACAATGAGCAGTTCTTC. Residues: CASSPQRGDDNEQFF.

This clonotype was seen at least ten times. This chain links TRBV7-2 with TRBJ2-5, with D perhaps being TRBD1 or TRBD2 (5 bases each). The germline gives CDR1 SGHTA, CDR2 FQGNSA. V was cut by 5 bases and J by 7 bases, with 26 bases left in between. The CDR3 consists of 17 residues. CDR3: CASSPRPPGRPKGTQYF. CDR3 DNA sequence: TGTGCCAGCAGCCCGCGACCCCCGGGACGCCCTAAAGGGACCCAGTACTTC.

Only a few counts were recorded for this clonotype. V gene TRBV7-2 combines with J gene TRBJ2-1, with 7 bases matching TRBD1. The ends lost 5 bases at V and 2 bases at J; junction bases unmatched: 3. The length of the CDR3 is 14 residues. Looked up from germline, CDR1 is SGHTA and CDR2 is FQGNSA. CDR3 region: CASSPGGPYNEQFF. Written as DNA, the CDR3 is TGTGCCAGCAGCCCAGGGGGTCCCTACAATGAGCAGTTCTTC.

The J gene is TRBJ2-5, the V gene TRBV5-4, with D perhaps matching TRBD1 (5 bases). In germline, CDR1 is SGHNT, CDR2 YYREEE (reference sequence). This CDR3 is built from 14 residues. Trimming pared 4 bases from V and 6 bases from J, leaving 16 bases between. This CDR3 reads CASSTAGLGKTQYF. CDR3 nucleotides: TGTGCCAGCAGCACTGCAGGGCTAGGAAAGACCCAGTACTTC. Drawing the rest from reference TRBV5-4 and TRBJ2-5, the complete variable domain is ETGVTQSPTHLIKTRGQQVTLRCSSQSGHNTVSWYQQALGQGPQFIFQYYREEENGRGNFPPRFSGLQFPNYSSELNVNALELDDSALYLCASSTAGLGKTQYFGPGTRLLVL.

V and J are TRBV5-6 and TRBJ2-5, with TRBD2 as a possible D gene (6 bases). CDR1 and CDR2 (germline): SGHDT, YYEEEE. Trimming took off 5 bases at V and 3 bases at J, with 23 bases between the two ends. This CDR3 has 17 amino acids. Here the CDR3 reads CASSKGLASEFKETQYF. CDR3 coding DNA: TGTGCCAGCAGTAAGGGTCTAGCGTCTGAATTTAAAGAGACCCAGTACTTC. Based on the CDR3 plus reference TRBV5-6 and TRBJ2-5, the full variable domain is DAGVTQSPTHLIKTRGQQVTLRCSPKSGHDTVSWYQQALGQGPQFIFQYYEEEERQRGNFPDRFSGHQFPNYSSELNVNALLLGDSALYLCASSKGLASEFKETQYFGPGTRLLVL.

The chain carries TRBV5-1 and TRBJ2-3, with D possibly matching TRBD1 (7 bases). Per germline, CDR1 SGHRS and CDR2 YFSETQ. V was cut by 4 bases and J by 2 bases, with 11 bases left in between. This CDR3 has 14 amino acids. The CDR3 bases are TGCGCCAGCAGCCGCAGGGGGGACACAGATACGCAGTATTTT. It yields the protein CASSRRGDTDTQYF. Variable domain in full (rest from reference TRBV5-1 and TRBJ2-3): KAGVTQTPRYLIKTRGQQVTLSCSPISGHRSVSWYQQTPGQGLQFLFEYFSETQRNKGNFPGRFSGRQFSNSRSEMNVSTLELGDSALYLCASSRRGDTDTQYFGPGTRLTVL.

This clonotype was picked up a small number of times. V gene TRBV6-5 combines with J gene TRBJ1-1; perhaps TRBD1 as D (6 bases). The CDR3 is 15 amino acids. Germline V gene sequence: CDR1 MNHEY, CDR2 SVGAGI. V was cut by 2 bases and J by 3 bases, with 13 bases left in between. CDR3 nucleotide sequence: TGTGCCAGCAGTTACGGGGCAGGGGCGGACACTGAAGCTTTCTTT. Amino acid sequence: CASSYGAGADTEAFF.

V is TRBV13 and J is TRBJ2-5; 12 bases map to TRBD2. V shed 5 bases, J shed 2 bases, and the junction held 6 bases outside the gene matches. This CDR3 has 16 residues. Germline CDR1 PRHDT, CDR2 FYEKMQ (reference sequence). The CDR3 DNA sequence: TGTGCCAGCAGCCCCCGGACTAGCGGGGCACAAGAGACCCAGTACTTC. This codes for CASSPRTSGAQETQYF. Full variable domain (outside the CDR3, taken from reference TRBV13 and TRBJ2-5): AAGVIQSPRHLIKEKRETATLKCYPIPRHDTVYWYQQGPGQDPQFLISFYEKMQSDKGSIPDRFSAQQFSDYHSELNMSSLELGDSALYFCASSPRTSGAQETQYFGPGTRLLVL.

The sample holds a few counts of this clonotype. CDR3 bases: TGTGCCAGCAGCTTAAGTGGGGCGGGCAACTATGGCTACACCTTC. Translated, it gives CASSLSGAGNYGYTF. The V gene is TRBV7-3, the J gene TRBJ1-2, with D possibly matching TRBD1 (5 bases). Germline V gene data show CDR1 as SGHTA and CDR2 as FQGTGA. V was trimmed by 1 base and J by 2 bases, leaving 11 bases between them. The CDR3 extends over 15 amino acids.

This clonotype has more than one count but fewer than ten. V is TRBV7-9 and J is TRBJ2-1, with 8 bases aligning to TRBD1. This CDR3 has 16 amino acids. Germline CDR1 and CDR2: SEHNR and FQNEAQ (reference sequence). V dropped 4 bases and J dropped 0; count of bases not matched to a gene: 5. CDR3 nucleotide sequence: TGTGCCAGCAGCTCCCCAGGGGGCAGCTCCTACAATGAGCAGTTCTTC. It codes for CASSSPGGSSYNEQFF.

This clonotype was observed a few times. The chain couples TRBV3-1 to TRBJ2-3, with 10 nucleotides matching TRBD2. Trimming cost V 6 bases and J 0 bases; bases outside gene matches: 3. Germline V gene data show CDR1 as LGHDT and CDR2 as YNNKEL (reference sequence). CDR3 size: 15 residues. The DNA of the CDR3 is TGTGCCAGCAGTTCGACTAGCGGGAGCACAGATACGCAGTATTTT. Protein sequence: CASSSTSGSTDTQYF.

The chain has TRBV7-7 and TRBJ2-5; D tentatively reads TRBD1 or TRBD2 (6 bases each). CDR1 and CDR2 from the germline V gene are SSHAT and FNYEAQ (reference sequence). The CDR3 is 15 residues long. With 3 bases removed from V and 5 bases from J, the gap between germline ends came to 16 bases. CDR3 region: CASSLTRGPAETQYF. In DNA form, the CDR3 reads TGTGCCAGCAGCTTGACCCGGGGGCCCGCGGAGACCCAGTACTTC.

V is TRBV10-3 and J is TRBJ1-3; D is perhaps TRBD1 (6 bases). CDR3 length: 13 residues. The germline gives CDR1 ENHRY, CDR2 SYGVKD. The V end lost 9 bases, the J end lost 6 bases, and 15 bases lay between the germline ends. The CDR3 loop reads CAISTGVLNTIYF. Written as DNA, the CDR3 is TGTGCCATTTCGACAGGAGTACTAAACACCATATATTTT.

In its sample, this clonotype was seen many times. The genes are TRBV5-1 and TRBJ2-3; a possible D gene is TRBD2 (8 bases). Between the trimmed V and J ends, which lost 9 bases and 5 bases, there was a span of 22 bases. The CDR3 is made up of 15 amino acids. Germline-derived CDR1 and CDR2 are SGHRS and YFSETQ. Here the CDR3 DNA reads TGCGCCACCCGTGTCGGCGGGGGGACAGAAGATACGCAGTATTTT. Encoded protein: CATRVGGGTEDTQYF.

The chain couples TRBV7-9 to TRBJ1-1; TRBD1 matches at 7 bases. Germline CDR1 reads SEHNR; CDR2 reads FQNEAQ (reference sequence). The V and J ends lost 1 base and 8 bases, in that order; junction bases with no gene match: 10. The CDR3 is 15 residues long. The CDR3 DNA sequence: TGTGCCAGCAGCTTAGAGGGGGCATTGAGCATAGAAGCTTTCTTT. Translated: CASSLEGALSIEAFF.

This clonotype has ten or more counts. The rearrangement links TRBV6-1 to TRBJ2-7, with no clear D. V gave up 7 bases and J gave up 0 bases, with 10 bases separating them. CDR1 is MNHNS and CDR2 is SASEGT in the germline V gene. This CDR3 comprises 13 residues. The CDR3 protein is CASMRPGSYEQYF. CDR3 DNA sequence: TGTGCCAGCATGCGGCCTGGCTCCTACGAGCAGTACTTC.

This clonotype was seen ten or more times. This sequence joins TRBV11-2 and TRBJ2-7; either TRBD1 or TRBD2 may fit D (5 bases each). This CDR3 has 15 amino acids. Trimming took off 4 bases at V and 0 bases at J, with 13 bases between the two ends. Germline V gene data show CDR1 as SGHAT and CDR2 as FQNNGV. CDR3 loop: CASSSISGTSYEQYF. In nucleotides, the CDR3 is TGTGCCAGCAGCTCGATTTCCGGGACCTCCTACGAGCAGTACTTC.

The chain combines TRBV20-1 with TRBJ1-4; D gene unclear. The germline V gene encodes CDR1 DFQATT and CDR2 SNEGSKA (reference sequence). V shed 0 bases and J shed 6 bases, with 11 bases lying between them. The CDR3 is 14 residues long. The CDR3 is CSAREAGAYEKLFF. The DNA of the CDR3 is TGCAGTGCTAGAGAAGCAGGCGCCTATGAAAAACTGTTTTTT.

The chain combines TRBV6-6 with TRBJ2-3; D uncertain. Germline assignment: CDR1 MNHNY and CDR2 SVGAGI (reference sequence). The CDR3 runs to 15 residues. Trimming removed 6 bases at V and 0 bases at J, with 13 bases between. CDR3 nucleotide sequence: TGTGCCAGCAGCCCACACGCACTGAGCACAGATACGCAGTATTTT. Protein sequence: CASSPHALSTDTQYF.

This clonotype was seen a handful of times. The V gene is TRBV5-1, the J gene TRBJ2-3, with 11 positions matching TRBD2. CDR3 size: 17 residues. V lost 3 bases to trimming and J lost 2 bases; unmatched junction nucleotides: 8. Germline CDR1 is SGHRS and CDR2 is YFSETQ. The CDR3 reads CASSSASGGKFTDTQYF. The CDR3 DNA is TGCGCCAGCAGCTCAGCTAGCGGGGGGAAGTTCACAGATACGCAGTATTTT.